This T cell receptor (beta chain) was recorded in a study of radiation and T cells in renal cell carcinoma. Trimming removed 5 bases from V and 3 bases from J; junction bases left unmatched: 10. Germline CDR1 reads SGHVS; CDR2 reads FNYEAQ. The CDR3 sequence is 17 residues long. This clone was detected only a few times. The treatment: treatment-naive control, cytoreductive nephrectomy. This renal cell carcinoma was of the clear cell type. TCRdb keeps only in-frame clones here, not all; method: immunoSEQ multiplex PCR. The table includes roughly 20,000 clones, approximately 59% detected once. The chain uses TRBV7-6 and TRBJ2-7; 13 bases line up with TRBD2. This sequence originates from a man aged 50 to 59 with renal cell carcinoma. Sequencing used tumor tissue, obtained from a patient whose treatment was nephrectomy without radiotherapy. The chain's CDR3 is CASSPFAGTSGNYEQYF. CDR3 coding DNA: TGTGCCAGCAGCCCCTTTGCCGGGACTAGCGGGAACTACGAGCAGTACTTC. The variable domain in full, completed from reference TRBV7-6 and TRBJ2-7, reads GAGVSQSPRYKVTKRGQDVALRCDPISGHVSLYWYRQALGQGPEFLTYFNYEAQQDKSGLPNDRFSAERPEGSISTLTIQRTEQRDSAMYRCASSPFAGTSGNYEQYFGPGTRLTVT.